The 5 T cell receptor beta chains below come from one sample, sequenced in a study of OX40 agonist ivuxolimab in advanced cancers. The library relied on the immunoSEQ multiplex PCR assay. This is the immuneACCESS table as TCRdb keeps it, with only in-frame sequences that have V and J called. A part of the clones is gone; compared with another copy, unresolved V genes explain less than half, and the rest is unexplained. The table for this sample lists around 80,000 clones; 85% of them were counted only once. The ten largest clonotypes hold roughly 3.1% of the sample. The source material was CD4+ or CD8+ T cells sorted from blood, sampled in a trial of the OX40 agonist ivuxolimab. The source is an adult with an advanced solid tumor such as melanoma, head and neck, liver or kidney cancer.

Here the CDR3 reads CASSLVDRGYTF. The DNA for the CDR3 is TGTGCCAGCAGCTTAGTAGACCGAGGCTACACCTTC. V usage is TRBV7-2 and J usage is TRBJ1-2; D gene unclear. There are 12 residues in the CDR3. V shed 1 base and J shed 8 bases, with 8 bases lying between them. Looked up from germline, CDR1 is SGHTA and CDR2 is FQGNSA.

The chain recombines TRBV11-1 with TRBJ2-6, with D possibly matching TRBD2 (5 bases). The V gene's germline CDR1 is SGHAT and CDR2 FQDESV (reference sequence). Trimming shortened V by 0 bases and J by 0 bases, and 15 bases separated the two germline ends. This CDR3 has 19 residues. The chain's CDR3 is CASSLAKRGSPSGANVLTF. The CDR3, as DNA: TGTGCCAGCAGCTTAGCGAAAAGAGGGAGCCCCTCTGGGGCCAACGTCCTGACTTTC.

The rearrangement joins TRBV4-3 to TRBJ2-7; 8 bases agree with TRBD1. V lost 0 bases to trimming and J lost 2 bases; unmatched junction nucleotides: 6. The germline gives CDR1 LGHNA, CDR2 YSLEER. This CDR3 spans 16 amino acids. CDR3 in amino acids: CASSQDPQGATYEQYF. CDR3 in DNA: TGCGCCAGCAGCCAAGACCCCCAGGGGGCAACCTACGAGCAGTACTTC.

The chain is built from TRBV7-2 and TRBJ2-5, with 8 bases fitting TRBD2. The CDR3 consists of 14 residues. From germline, CDR1 is SGHTA and CDR2 FQGNSA. Unmatched junction bases numbered 15, after V lost 5 bases and J lost 13 bases. The CDR3 coding sequence is TGTGCCAGCAGCATTAGCGGGGATCCTAACGGGGGGTACTTC. Its translation is CASSISGDPNGGYF.

The J gene is TRBJ2-4, the V gene TRBV5-1; no firm D call. CDR3 length: 15 amino acids. Trimming took off 0 bases at V and 0 bases at J, with 7 bases between the two ends. Germline V gene lookup returns CDR1 SGHRS and CDR2 YFSETQ. The CDR3 DNA follows: TGCGCCAGCAGCTTGGGGGCTTCAGCCAAAAACATTCAGTACTTC. Encoded protein: CASSLGASAKNIQYF.